The rows below give T cell receptor beta chains drawn from one sample of a study of T cells in Graves' hyperthyroidism and ophthalmopathy. One entry per CDR3 protein, called by TCRdb with MiXCR from the multiplex PCR reads. The sample lists hundreds of thousands of distinct CDR3 sequences; roughly 14% were seen once. The sample consisted of blood. The receptors derive from a woman aged 50 to 65 with Graves' ophthalmopathy. Both conserved end residues are part of each CDR3. A D gene is named only where the DNA matches it firmly. Size tells how often a clone was seen (once, few, many) or the class of an expanded clone, and some rows leave it out.

d_call	clone_size	v_call	j_call	cdr3_aa	cdr3_nt
TRBD2	many	TRBV29-1	TRBJ2-3	CSVEDRRGLAGFPDTQYF	TGCAGCGTTGAAGATCGGAGGGGACTAGCGGGGTTCCCAGATACGCAGTATTTT
TRBD2	few	TRBV28	TRBJ2-1	CASSLFFTGTSGYNEQFF	TGTGCCAGCAGTTTATTTTTTACCGGGACTAGCGGCTACAATGAGCAGTTCTTC
.	.	TRBV6-6	TRBJ2-7	CASSYGETTYEQYF	TGTGCCAGCAGTTACGGAGAGACAACCTACGAGCAGTACTTC
.	many	TRBV12-3/TRBV12-4	TRBJ1-2	CASSFLDGARGYGYTF	TGTGCCAGCAGTTTTCTGGACGGGGCACGAGGCTATGGCTACACCTTC
.	.	TRBV12-3/TRBV12-4	TRBJ1-2	CARRVRGVRGYTF	TGTGCCCGCCGCGTGCGGGGGGTGCGTGGCTACACCTTC
.	many	TRBV7-9	TRBJ2-3	CASSPSKPGGVTQYF	TGTGCCAGCAGCCCCAGCAAGCCAGGAGGAGTTACGCAGTATTTT
.	many	TRBV5-1	TRBJ1-2	CASSQGGTSNYGYTF	TGCGCCAGCAGCCAAGGGGGAACCTCTAACTATGGCTACACCTTC
TRBD2	many	TRBV18	TRBJ2-1	CASSLIGTRDNEQFF	TGTGCCAGCTCACTAATCGGGACTAGGGACAATGAGCAATTCTTC
TRBD1	.	TRBV4-3	TRBJ2-1	CASSQGVGQGARYNEQFF	TGCGCCAGCAGCCAAGGGGTCGGACAGGGGGCGCGGTACAATGAGCAGTTCTTC
.	many	TRBV30	TRBJ2-1	CAWGSSSYNEQFF	TGTGCCTGGGGGTCTAGCTCCTACAATGAGCAGTTCTTC
TRBD1	many	TRBV10-3	TRBJ1-1	CAISESRDRNTEAFF	TGTGCCATCAGTGAGTCGAGGGACAGGAACACTGAAGCTTTCTTT
TRBD1	.	TRBV7-9	TRBJ1-1	CASSPDRGRYTEAFF	TGTGCCAGCAGCCCAGACAGGGGGCGGTACACTGAAGCTTTCTTT
.	few	TRBV19	TRBJ1-2	CASSRRQFYGYTF	TGTGCCAGTAGTAGAAGACAGTTCTATGGCTACACCTTC
.	many	TRBV2	TRBJ1-5	CASSERSVIPYRNQPQHF	TGTGCCAGCAGTGAACGGAGTGTTATACCATATCGCAATCAGCCCCAGCATTTT
TRBD2	many	TRBV5-1	TRBJ2-1	CASGSLTSGSNEQFF	TGCGCCAGCGGCAGCTTGACTAGCGGGAGCAATGAGCAGTTCTTC
TRBD2	.	TRBV27	TRBJ2-3	CASNSGGVADTQYF	TGTGCCAGCAATTCGGGAGGGGTTGCAGATACGCAGTATTTT
.	.	TRBV6-1	TRBJ1-2	CASRPDSHYGYTF	TGTGCCAGCAGACCGGACAGCCACTATGGCTACACCTTC
TRBD2	.	TRBV20-1	TRBJ2-4	CSAPLRLAGGVKNIQYF	TGCAGTGCTCCACTGAGACTAGCGGGAGGAGTCAAAAACATTCAGTACTTC
TRBD2	.	TRBV6-2/TRBV6-3	TRBJ2-1	CASREREGYNEQFF	TGTGCCAGCAGAGAGCGGGAAGGCTACAATGAGCAGTTCTTC
TRBD1	.	TRBV18	TRBJ2-3	CASSPRTGTDTDTRYF	TGTGCCAGCTCACCCAGAACCGGGACAGACACAGATACGCGGTATTTT
TRBD2	.	TRBV10-3	TRBJ2-1	CAILTSGPNNEQFF	TGTGCCATCTTAACTAGCGGGCCGAACAATGAGCAGTTCTTC
TRBD2	.	TRBV10-3	TRBJ2-3	CAISDGLAGGTPTDTQYF	TGTGCCATCAGTGACGGACTAGCGGGAGGAACACCCACAGATACGCAGTATTTT
.	many	TRBV6-2/TRBV6-3	TRBJ1-5	CASSYWGSNQPQHF	TGTGCCAGCAGTTATTGGGGTAGCAATCAGCCCCAGCATTTT
.	.	TRBV7-9	TRBJ1-1	CASSLTVGPQDTEAFF	TGTGCCAGCAGCTTAACTGTGGGACCTCAGGACACTGAAGCTTTCTTT
TRBD1	many	TRBV11-2	TRBJ2-1	CASSFQGQGAWTVQFF	TGTGCCAGCAGCTTCCAGGGACAGGGGGCCTGGACTGTGCAGTTCTTC
.	many	TRBV14	TRBJ2-3	CASSQDRAKQYF	TGTGCCAGCAGCCAAGATCGTGCTAAGCAGTATTTT
TRBD1	.	TRBV4-2	TRBJ1-1	CASGTGMNTEAFF	TGTGCCAGCGGGACAGGAATGAACACTGAAGCTTTCTTT
TRBD1	.	TRBV12-3/TRBV12-4	TRBJ2-1	CASSYDRGGDNEQFF	TGTGCCAGCAGTTATGACAGGGGTGGGGACAATGAGCAGTTCTTC
.	many	TRBV30	TRBJ2-3	CAWSVGNGGALDTQYF	TGTGCCTGGAGTGTAGGTAACGGGGGTGCTCTAGATACGCAGTATTTT
.	few	TRBV13	TRBJ2-7	CASSLEWSGAYEQYF	TGTGCCAGCAGCTTAGAGTGGTCGGGGGCTTACGAGCAGTACTTC
.	.	TRBV4-2	TRBJ1-3	CASSQVAGNFFGNIVYF	TGTGCCAGCAGCCAAGTTGCAGGAAACTTTTTCGGAAACATCGTATATTTT
.	.	TRBV6-5	TRBJ1-4	CASSYRRDFNEKLFF	TGTGCCAGCAGTTACCGCAGGGACTTTAATGAAAAACTGTTTTTT
.	many	TRBV6-6	TRBJ2-1	CASSYQGLPYNEQFF	TGTGCCAGCAGTTACCAAGGACTACCCTACAATGAGCAGTTCTTC
.	few	TRBV19	TRBJ1-5	CASSSDRRVGNQPQHF	TGTGCCAGTAGCTCCGACAGGAGGGTGGGCAATCAGCCCCAGCATTTT
.	.	TRBV6-2/TRBV6-3	TRBJ1-2	CASREPGNCGYTF	TGTGCCAGCAGGGAACCGGGAAACTGTGGCTACACCTTC
.	.	TRBV19	TRBJ2-7	CASSIGFVEDEQYF	TGTGCCAGTAGTATCGGTTTCGTGGAAGACGAGCAGTACTTC
.	many	TRBV7-9	TRBJ2-7	CASSLIPSYEQYF	TGTGCCAGCAGCCTAATCCCCTCCTACGAGCAGTACTTC
.	many	TRBV7-3	TRBJ1-1	CASSLGLNSNTEAFF	TGTGCCAGCAGCCTCGGGTTGAACAGCAACACTGAAGCTTTCTTT
.	few	TRBV28	TRBJ1-2	CASSFGDRLANYGYTF	TGTGCCAGCAGTTTTGGTGATCGACTAGCTAACTATGGCTACACCTTC
.	.	TRBV7-9	TRBJ2-5	CASTPEVGVGETQYF	TGTGCCAGCACCCCAGAGGTCGGGGTGGGAGAGACCCAGTACTTC
.	many	TRBV7-2	TRBJ2-7	CASSHAGKSYEQYF	TGTGCCAGCAGTCACGCAGGGAAATCCTACGAGCAGTACTTC